Shown below are 20 T cell receptor beta chains from a single sample sequenced in a study of technical replicates of blood from a handful of donors. The assay was immunoSEQ multiplex PCR, and TCRdb's table has in-frame clones only and misses some. The table records about 83,000 clones, just under 95% of them present only once. Material: T cells isolated from PBMCs. These receptors were obtained from a human donor in good health.

CDR3: CASSLSLNYGYTF. In DNA form, the CDR3 reads TGTGCCAGCAGTCTATCCCTCAACTATGGCTACACCTTC. The chain couples TRBV6-5 to TRBJ1-2; D unclear. The CDR3 has 13 residues. V lost 5 bases and J lost 2, with 9 bases in between. Germline-derived CDR1 and CDR2 are MNHEY and SVGAGI.

The chain combines TRBV7-6 with TRBJ2-1; 12 positions agree with TRBD1. V lost 5 bases and J lost 9; bases outside the gene matches: 8. Germline lookup yields CDR1 SGHVS and CDR2 FNYEAQ. CDR3 length: 15 amino acids. CDR3 region: CASSVPGQGAGEQFF. The CDR3 DNA sequence: TGTGCCAGCAGCGTACCGGGACAGGGGGCAGGTGAGCAGTTCTTC.

The V call is TRBV7-9, the J call TRBJ1-2, with D perhaps matching TRBD1 (6 bases). CDR1 and CDR2 from the germline V gene are SEHNR and FQNEAQ (reference sequence). The CDR3 is 16 residues long. Deletions cut 7 bases from V and 2 bases from J, with 20 bases between. The CDR3 region has the DNA TGTGCCAGCACCCTAACCAGGGGTCGACTAAACTATGGCTACACCTTC. As protein: CASTLTRGRLNYGYTF.

The V and J genes are TRBV6-5 and TRBJ1-2; TRBD1 matches 9 bases. J was trimmed by 14 bases and V by 5 bases; bases with no gene match: 12. The germline V gene encodes CDR1 MNHEY and CDR2 SVGAGI. This CDR3 contains 13 residues. This chain's CDR3 is CASSRITGTGFTF. In nucleotides, the CDR3 is TGTGCCAGCAGTCGAATTACCGGGACAGGGTTTACCTTC.

This clone was observed once. The rearrangement uses TRBV6-5 and TRBJ1-4; D call uncertain. Germline V lookup: CDR1 MNHEY, CDR2 SVGAGI. Deletions cut 3 bases from V and 4 bases from J, with 9 bases between. The CDR3 length is 14 residues. The CDR3 spells CASSYSGSNEKLFF. CDR3 nucleotide sequence: TGTGCCAGCAGTTATTCCGGGAGTAATGAAAAACTGTTTTTT.

This clone came up once. The chain is built from TRBV7-9 and TRBJ2-7; 12 bases agree with TRBD2. The CDR3 runs 15 residues. Trimming at V came to 4 bases and at J to 6 bases, leaving 7 bases not matched to a gene. Per germline, CDR1 SEHNR and CDR2 FQNEAQ (reference sequence). CDR3 nucleotides: TGTGCCAGCAGCTCTACTAGCGGGAGGTGGGTCGAGCAGTACTTC. It encodes CASSSTSGRWVEQYF.

This chain connects TRBV29-1 to TRBJ2-7; 8 bases are a match to TRBD1. Germline CDR1 SQVTM, CDR2 ANQGSEA. Trimming removed 7 bases from V and 2 bases from J; junction bases left unmatched: 10. The CDR3 is 14 amino acids. CDR3 in amino acids: CSGATGQGAYEQYF. The CDR3 bases are TGCAGCGGCGCGACTGGACAGGGAGCCTACGAGCAGTACTTC.

This chain uses TRBV6-1 with TRBJ2-1, with D possibly matching TRBD2 (6 bases). The germline CDR1 and CDR2 sequences are MNHNS and SASEGT. The ends were cut back, 6 bases at V and 0 bases at J, with 12 bases in the middle. This CDR3 comprises 15 residues. CDR3 in amino acids: CASRGGGTSYNEQFF. The CDR3 region has the DNA TGTGCCAGCAGGGGGGGTGGAACCTCCTACAATGAGCAGTTCTTC.

The chain joins TRBV5-1 to TRBJ1-2, with 7 nucleotides matching TRBD1. The CDR3 has 15 residues. J was trimmed by 3 bases and V by 3 bases; bases with no gene match: 8. The germline CDR1 and CDR2 sequences are SGHRS and YFSETQ. The CDR3, as DNA: TGCGCCAGCAGCTCTACACTCAGGGGGGACTATGGCTACACCTTC. Translated, it gives CASSSTLRGDYGYTF.

The chain employs TRBV14 and TRBJ1-5, with D unresolved. Between the trimmed V and J ends, which lost 0 bases and 11 bases, there was a span of 11 bases. The CDR3 extends over 13 amino acids. Germline V gives CDR1 SGHDN, CDR2 FVKESK. This CDR3 reads CASSQEEGTSQHF. The DNA of the CDR3 is TGTGCCAGCAGCCAAGAGGAGGGCACATCCCAGCATTTT.

This chain uses TRBV19 with TRBJ1-4; D is possibly TRBD1 (5 bases). The CDR3 runs to 15 residues. The V and J ends lost 5 bases and 5 bases respectively, with 15 bases between them. The V gene's germline CDR1 is LNHDA and CDR2 SQIVND (reference sequence). The CDR3 DNA reads as TGTGCCAGTAGTTCAACTATGCGGGGGAATGAAAAACTGTTTTTT. Its protein product is CASSSTMRGNEKLFF.

This rearrangement joins TRBV19 to TRBJ2-7, with D possibly being TRBD1 (6 bases). CDR1 is LNHDA, CDR2 SQIVND, per germline (reference sequence). Between the trimmed V and J ends, which lost 3 bases and 3 bases, there was a span of 15 bases. CDR3 length: 15 amino acids. This CDR3 is CASSMTLGGNYEQYF. Written as DNA, the CDR3 is TGTGCCAGTAGTATGACCTTAGGGGGTAACTACGAGCAGTACTTC.

The chain employs TRBV6-9 and TRBJ2-2; D possibly corresponds to TRBD1 (5 bases). The germline V and J ends were trimmed by 2 bases and 7 bases, with 14 bases remaining between them. The germline V gene encodes CDR1 MNHGY and CDR2 SVAAGI. CDR3 length: 15 residues. Here the CDR3 DNA reads TGTGCCAGCAGTTATATCAGGGATACTGGCGGGGAGCTGTTTTTT. Residues: CASSYIRDTGGELFF.

The DNA of the CDR3 is TGTGCCAGCAGCTTTTCTAGAGATACGCAGTATTTT. Amino acid sequence: CASSFSRDTQYF. The rearrangement uses TRBV5-6 and TRBJ2-3, with no clear D. V was clipped by 2 bases and J by 5 bases, with 6 bases between them. The CDR3 runs to 12 residues. The germline V gene has CDR1 SGHDT and CDR2 YYEEEE.

This chain uses TRBV5-1 with TRBJ2-2, with 8 bases matching TRBD2. The V gene's germline CDR1 is SGHRS and CDR2 YFSETQ. J gave up 5 bases and V 1 base, and 4 bases lay outside the gene matches. The CDR3 is made up of 15 amino acids. This CDR3 is CASSLSGGATGELFF. The CDR3, as DNA: TGCGCCAGCAGCTTGAGCGGGGGAGCTACCGGGGAGCTGTTTTTT.

The chain joins TRBV4-1 to TRBJ1-2; 7 bases agree with TRBD1. Germline V gene lookup returns CDR1 MGHRA and CDR2 YSYEKL. The CDR3 covers 14 residues. Trimming took 5 bases from V and 1 from J; bases not matched to a gene: 4. The CDR3 sequence: CASSIQGDNYGYTF. In nucleotides, the CDR3 is TGCGCCAGCAGCATCCAGGGGGATAACTATGGCTACACCTTC.

The V and J genes are TRBV19 and TRBJ2-1, with TRBD2 identical over 7 bases. Trimming at V came to 8 bases and at J to 4 bases, leaving 11 bases not matched to a gene. The germline V gene encodes CDR1 LNHDA and CDR2 SQIVND (reference sequence). The CDR3 spans 15 residues. The CDR3 region has the DNA TGTGCCAGTTGTAGGGCTATCGGGGGGTACAATGAGCAGTTCTTC. It codes for CASCRAIGGYNEQFF.

The chain uses TRBV27 and TRBJ2-5, with 9 bases identical to TRBD2. Per germline, CDR1 MNHEY and CDR2 SMNVEV (reference sequence). Trimming cost V 3 bases and J 3 bases; bases outside gene matches: 5. CDR3 length equals 15 residues. In nucleotides, the CDR3 is TGTGCCAGCAGTTTGGACAGCGGGGGGAAAGAGACCCAGTACTTC. It codes for CASSLDSGGKETQYF.

This chain joins TRBV9 and TRBJ2-1; 7 bases fit TRBD2. The CDR3 contains 17 residues. CDR1 and CDR2 from the germline V gene are SGDLS and YYNGEE. V lost 3 bases to trimming and J lost 4 bases; unmatched junction nucleotides: 13. CDR3 in DNA: TGTGCCAGCAGCGCACCCGTTGGGGGGGGTAAATACAATGAGCAGTTCTTC. Its translation is CASSAPVGGGKYNEQFF.

This sequence joins TRBV6-6 and TRBJ1-5; possibly TRBD1 for D (6 bases). V was clipped by 5 bases and J by 3 bases, with 14 bases between them. This CDR3 region has 15 residues. Germline V gene sequence: CDR1 MNHNY, CDR2 SVGAGI (reference sequence). This chain's CDR3 is CASSPGQHHNQPQHF. The CDR3 region has the DNA TGTGCCAGCAGTCCCGGACAGCACCACAATCAGCCCCAGCATTTT.